The sequence of this T cell receptor beta chain was determined in a study of T cell repertoires in cytomegalovirus infection. About the research overall: Recently identified HLA-C-restricted and well-studied HLA-B-restricted CMV epitopes were used.

TCRdb re-called the reads with MiXCR, one entry per CDR3 protein. The sample shows approximately 590,000 distinct CDR3 sequences, almost 40% of them seen only once. Comments on this clonotype: The antigen remains unidentified.

Trimming at V came to 5 bases and at J to 5 bases, leaving 2 bases not matched to a gene. The CDR3 runs 13 residues. Germline V CDR1 and CDR2: KGHSH, LQKENI. This specimen was cultured PBMCs, taken from culture after CMV antigen stimulation. The chain is built from TRBV18 and TRBJ2-1; 8 bases agree with TRBD2. This sequence was found in a human donor in good health (CMV status not recorded). Some clones in this sample may be carry-over from other donors' samples. CDR3 region: CASSAGGHNEQFF. The CDR3 DNA follows: TGTGCCAGCTCAGCGGGGGGACACAATGAGCAGTTCTTC. The full variable domain, with the rest looked up from reference TRBV18 and TRBJ2-1, is NAGVMQNPRHLVRRRGQEARLRCSPMKGHSHVYWYRQLPEEGLKFMVYLQKENIIDESGMPKERFSAEFPKEGPSILRIQQVVRGDSAAYFCASSAGGHNEQFFGPGTRLTVL.